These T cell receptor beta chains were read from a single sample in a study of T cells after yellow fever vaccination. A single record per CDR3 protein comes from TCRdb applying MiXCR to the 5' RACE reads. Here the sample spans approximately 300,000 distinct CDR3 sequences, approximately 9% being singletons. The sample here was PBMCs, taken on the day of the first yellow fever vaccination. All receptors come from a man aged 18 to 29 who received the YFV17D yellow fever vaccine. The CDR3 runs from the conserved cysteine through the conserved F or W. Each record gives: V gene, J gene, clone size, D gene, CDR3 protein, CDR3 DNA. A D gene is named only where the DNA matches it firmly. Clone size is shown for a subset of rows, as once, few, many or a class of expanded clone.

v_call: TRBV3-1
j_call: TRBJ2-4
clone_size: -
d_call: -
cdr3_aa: CASSARGDGDIQYF
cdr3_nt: TGTGCCAGCAGCGCCCGTGGGGACGGGGACATTCAGTACTTC

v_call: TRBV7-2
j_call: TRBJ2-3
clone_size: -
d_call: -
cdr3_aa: CASSSRNTDTQYF
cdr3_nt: TGTGCCAGCAGCTCTAGAAACACAGATACGCAGTATTTT

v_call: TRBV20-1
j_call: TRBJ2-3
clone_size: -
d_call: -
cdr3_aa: CSALRGVLGSADTQYF
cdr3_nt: TGCAGTGCTCTTAGGGGGGTGCTAGGGTCTGCAGATACGCAGTATTTT

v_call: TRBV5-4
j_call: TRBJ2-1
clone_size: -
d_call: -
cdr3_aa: CASSLAGRSGNEQFF
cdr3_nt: TGTGCCAGCAGCTTGGCTGGGCGGAGTGGCAATGAGCAGTTCTTC

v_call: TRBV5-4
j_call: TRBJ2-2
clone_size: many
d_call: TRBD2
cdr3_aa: CASSLETGGRTGELFF
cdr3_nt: TGTGCCAGCAGCTTGGAAACGGGGGGGCGAACCGGGGAGCTGTTTTTT

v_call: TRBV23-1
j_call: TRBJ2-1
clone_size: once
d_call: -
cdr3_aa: CASSQPGSRNEQFF
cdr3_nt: TGCGCCAGCAGTCAACCGGGGTCCCGCAATGAGCAGTTCTTC

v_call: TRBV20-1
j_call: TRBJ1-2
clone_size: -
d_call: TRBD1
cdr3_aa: CSALFDRGRIYGYTF
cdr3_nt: TGCAGTGCGCTTTTTGACAGGGGGCGTATCTATGGCTACACCTTC

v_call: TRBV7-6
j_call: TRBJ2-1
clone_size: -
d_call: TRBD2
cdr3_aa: CASSLSGAGGQFF
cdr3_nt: TGTGCCAGCAGCTTATCTGGGGCGGGGGGGCAGTTCTTC

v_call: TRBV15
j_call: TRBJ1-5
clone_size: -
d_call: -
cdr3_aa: CATSRDRGISQPQHF
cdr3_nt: TGTGCCACCAGCAGAGATCGGGGTATTAGTCAGCCCCAGCATTTT

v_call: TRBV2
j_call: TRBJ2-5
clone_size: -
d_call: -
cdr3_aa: CASRVSGYQETQYF
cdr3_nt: TGTGCCAGCAGGGTTAGCGGTTACCAAGAGACCCAGTACTTC

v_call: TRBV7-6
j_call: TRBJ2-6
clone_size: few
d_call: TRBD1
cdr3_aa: CASSLDRGSGANVLTF
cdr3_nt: TGTGCCAGCAGCTTAGACAGGGGCTCTGGGGCCAACGTCCTGACTTTC

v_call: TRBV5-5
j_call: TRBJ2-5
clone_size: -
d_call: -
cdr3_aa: CASSQGGPAETQYF
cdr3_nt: TGTGCCAGCAGCCAGGGGGGCCCGGCGGAGACCCAGTACTTC

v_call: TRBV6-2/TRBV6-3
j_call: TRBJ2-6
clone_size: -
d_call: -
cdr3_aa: CASSYWGTGANVLTF
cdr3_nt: TGTGCCAGCAGTTACTGGGGGACTGGGGCCAACGTCCTGACTTTC

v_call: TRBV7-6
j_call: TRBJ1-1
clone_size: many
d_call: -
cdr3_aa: CASSPSVQNEAFF
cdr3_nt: TGTGCCAGCAGCCCCTCGGTACAGAATGAAGCTTTCTTT

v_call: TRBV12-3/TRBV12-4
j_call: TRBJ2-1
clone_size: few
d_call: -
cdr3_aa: CASSQRDGQTREQFF
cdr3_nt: TGTGCCAGCAGTCAGAGGGACGGCCAAACGCGTGAGCAGTTCTTC

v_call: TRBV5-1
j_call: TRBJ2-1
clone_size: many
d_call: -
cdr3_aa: CASSLTGWGQFF
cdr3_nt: TGCGCCAGCAGCTTGACAGGCTGGGGGCAGTTCTTC

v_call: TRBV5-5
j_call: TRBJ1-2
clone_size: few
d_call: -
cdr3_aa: CASSLTLGGDGYTF
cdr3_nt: TGTGCCAGCAGCTTGACTTTGGGGGGCGATGGCTACACCTTC

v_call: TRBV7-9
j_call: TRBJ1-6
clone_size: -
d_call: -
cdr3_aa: CASSLTWTSRRSPLHF
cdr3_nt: TGTGCCAGCAGCTTAACTTGGACCAGCCGGCGTTCACCCCTCCACTTT

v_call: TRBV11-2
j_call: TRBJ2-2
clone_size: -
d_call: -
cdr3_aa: CASSPTPTPWTGERFF
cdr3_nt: TGTGCCAGCAGCCCCACCCCCACCCCCTGGACCGGGGAGCGGTTTTTT

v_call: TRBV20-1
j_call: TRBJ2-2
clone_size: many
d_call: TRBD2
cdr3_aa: CSASLATKNTGELFF
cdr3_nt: TGCAGTGCCTCACTAGCGACAAAGAACACCGGGGAGCTGTTTTTT

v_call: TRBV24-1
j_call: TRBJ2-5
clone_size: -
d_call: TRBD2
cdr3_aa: CATSDSLRGGQETQYF
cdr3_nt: TGTGCCACCAGTGATTCTTTGCGGGGGGGCCAAGAGACCCAGTACTTC

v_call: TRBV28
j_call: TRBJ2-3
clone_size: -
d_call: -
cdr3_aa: CASSLFGGTFADTQYF
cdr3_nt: TGTGCCAGCAGTTTATTTGGGGGGACCTTTGCAGATACGCAGTATTTT

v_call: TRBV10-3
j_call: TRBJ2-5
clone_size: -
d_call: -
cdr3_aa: CAISGGGGNLETQCF
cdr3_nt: TGTGCCATCAGTGGAGGAGGGGGTAATTTGGAGACCCAGTGCTTC

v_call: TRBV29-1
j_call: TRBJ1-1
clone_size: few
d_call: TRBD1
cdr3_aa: CSVPGAGQRYTEAFF
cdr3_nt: TGCAGCGTCCCGGGGGCGGGACAGCGCTACACTGAAGCTTTCTTT

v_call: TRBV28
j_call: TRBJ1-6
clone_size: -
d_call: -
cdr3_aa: CASGVLSSAGNSPLHF
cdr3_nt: TGTGCCAGCGGAGTATTGAGTTCCGCGGGCAATTCACCCCTCCACTTT

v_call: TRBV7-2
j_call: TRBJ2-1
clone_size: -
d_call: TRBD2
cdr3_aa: CASSSPGGPGNEQFF
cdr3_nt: TGTGCCAGCAGCTCACCGGGGGGGCCGGGTAATGAGCAGTTCTTC

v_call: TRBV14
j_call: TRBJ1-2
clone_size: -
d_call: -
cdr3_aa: CASGRYGGEGYTF
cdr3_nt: TGTGCCAGCGGCCGTTACGGGGGAGAAGGCTACACCTTC

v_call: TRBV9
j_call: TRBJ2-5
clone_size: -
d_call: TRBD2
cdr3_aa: CASSVLSQAGQETQYF
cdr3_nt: TGTGCCAGCAGCGTACTCTCCCAAGCGGGGCAAGAGACCCAGTACTTC

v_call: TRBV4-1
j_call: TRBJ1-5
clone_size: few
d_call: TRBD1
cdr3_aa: CASSQAGQGSQPQHF
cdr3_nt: TGCGCCAGCAGCCAAGCAGGACAGGGGAGTCAGCCCCAGCATTTT

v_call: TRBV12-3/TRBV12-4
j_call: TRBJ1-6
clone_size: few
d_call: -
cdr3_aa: CASSLKGHDSPLHF
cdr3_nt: TGTGCCAGCAGTTTAAAGGGTCACGATTCACCCCTCCACTTT

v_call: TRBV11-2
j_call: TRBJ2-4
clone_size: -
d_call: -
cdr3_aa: CASSPWDNENIQYF
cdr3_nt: TGTGCCAGCAGCCCATGGGACAACGAAAACATTCAGTACTTC

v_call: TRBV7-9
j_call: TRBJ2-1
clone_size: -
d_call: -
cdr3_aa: CARSLIRNNDQFF
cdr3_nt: TGTGCCAGGAGCTTAATTCGAAACAATGACCAGTTCTTC

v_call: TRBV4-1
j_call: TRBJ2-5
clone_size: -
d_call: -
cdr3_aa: CASSQELLAETQYF
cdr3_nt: TGCGCCAGCAGCCAAGAACTACTAGCTGAGACCCAGTACTTC

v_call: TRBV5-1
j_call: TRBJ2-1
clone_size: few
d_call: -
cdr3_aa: CASSFSGRLEQFF
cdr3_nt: TGCGCCAGCAGCTTTTCGGGCCGCCTTGAGCAGTTCTTC

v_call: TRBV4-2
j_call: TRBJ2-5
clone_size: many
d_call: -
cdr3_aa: CASSQDGAETQYF
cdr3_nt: TGTGCCAGCAGCCAAGATGGGGCCGAGACCCAGTACTTC

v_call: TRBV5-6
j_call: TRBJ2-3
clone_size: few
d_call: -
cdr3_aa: CASSSPKTDTQYF
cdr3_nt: TGTGCCAGCAGTTCCCCCAAAACAGATACGCAGTATTTT

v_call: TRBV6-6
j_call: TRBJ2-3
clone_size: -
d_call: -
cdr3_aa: CASTTTDTQYF
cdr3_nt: TGTGCCAGCACTACCACAGATACGCAGTATTTT

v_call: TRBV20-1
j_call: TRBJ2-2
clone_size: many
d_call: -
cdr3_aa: CGSATGTGELFF
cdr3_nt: TGCGGCTCCGCCACCGGCACCGGGGAGCTGTTTTTT

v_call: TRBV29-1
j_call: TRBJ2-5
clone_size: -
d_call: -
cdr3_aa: CSVGGHLQETQYF
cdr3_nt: TGCAGCGTTGGAGGACACCTCCAAGAGACCCAGTACTTC

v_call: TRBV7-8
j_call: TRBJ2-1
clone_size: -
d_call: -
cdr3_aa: CASSLIHLLGGVDNEQFF
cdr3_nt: TGTGCCAGCAGCTTAATTCACCTTCTGGGAGGCGTCGACAATGAGCAGTTCTTC

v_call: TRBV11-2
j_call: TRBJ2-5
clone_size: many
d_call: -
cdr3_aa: CASSDSRGETQYF
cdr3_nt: TGTGCCAGCAGCGACTCTAGAGGAGAGACCCAGTACTTC

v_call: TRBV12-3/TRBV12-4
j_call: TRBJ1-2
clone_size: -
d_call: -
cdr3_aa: CASSLRAESYGYTF
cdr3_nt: TGTGCCAGCAGTTTAAGGGCAGAGAGCTATGGCTACACCTTC

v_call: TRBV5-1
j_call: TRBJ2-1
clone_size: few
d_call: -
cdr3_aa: CASSLYRKTDEQFF
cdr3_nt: TGCGCCAGCAGCTTATACAGGAAGACGGATGAGCAGTTCTTC

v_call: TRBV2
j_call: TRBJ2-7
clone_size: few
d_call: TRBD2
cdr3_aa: CASRRTGLAGGSTSYEQYF
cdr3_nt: TGTGCCAGCAGAAGAACAGGACTAGCGGGGGGTTCCACCTCCTACGAGCAGTACTTC

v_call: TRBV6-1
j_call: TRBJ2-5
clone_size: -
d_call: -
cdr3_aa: CASSAPAVQETQYF
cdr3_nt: TGTGCCAGCAGTGCCCCGGCGGTGCAAGAGACCCAGTACTTC

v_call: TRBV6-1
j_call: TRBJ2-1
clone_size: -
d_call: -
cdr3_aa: CASSEDLRPGLSYNEQFF
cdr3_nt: TGTGCCAGCAGTGAAGATTTGCGCCCAGGGTTGTCCTACAATGAGCAGTTCTTC

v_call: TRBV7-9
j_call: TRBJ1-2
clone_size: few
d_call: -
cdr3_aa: CASSSQDSEGNYGYTF
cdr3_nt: TGTGCCAGCAGCTCCCAGGACAGCGAAGGCAACTATGGCTACACCTTC

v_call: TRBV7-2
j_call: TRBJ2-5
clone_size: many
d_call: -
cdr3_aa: CASSPSREETQYF
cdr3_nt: TGTGCCAGCAGTCCTAGCAGGGAAGAGACCCAGTACTTC

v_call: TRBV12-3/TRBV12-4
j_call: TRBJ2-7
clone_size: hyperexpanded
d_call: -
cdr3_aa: CASSFWTPYEQYF
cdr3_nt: TGTGCCAGCAGTTTTTGGACACCCTACGAGCAGTACTTC